This TCR beta chain was sequenced during a study of OX40 agonist ivuxolimab in advanced cancers. The overall study: Patient treatment consisted of intravenous ivuxolimab administration every 2 weeks at 0.01 to 10 mg/kg. A male proportion of under 90% was recorded, with mean age roughly 60 years and range about 23 to 90. Findings and limits, study-wide: Dose levels from 0.1 to 3.0 mg/kg saw CD4+ and CD8+ blood T cells expand clonally by week 6. Expanded peripheral T cell antigen specificity was not determined.

Produced via immunoSEQ multiplex PCR; TCRdb's table is partial and in-frame only. The data contain more than 65,000 clones, just under 85% of them singletons. Looked up from germline, CDR1 is SNHLY and CDR2 is FYNNEI. The CDR3 has 13 amino acids. After removal of 7 bases from V and 9 bases from J, the junction contained 9 bases not matched to a gene. In its sample, this clone was seen a few times. The antigen is unknown. V gene TRBV2 combines with J gene TRBJ2-5; 9 positions match TRBD2. The sample in question was CD4+ or CD8+ T cells sorted from blood, obtained in a trial of the OX40 agonist ivuxolimab. The origin of this receptor is an adult with an advanced solid tumor such as melanoma, head and neck, liver or kidney cancer. CDR3 sequence: CASNGLALESQYF. CDR3 nucleotide sequence: TGTGCCAGCAATGGACTAGCGCTTGAGTCCCAGTACTTC. The full variable domain, completed using reference TRBV2 and TRBJ2-5, is EPEVTQTPSHQVTQMGQEVILRCVPISNHLYFYWYRQILGQKVEFLVSFYNNEISEKSEIFDDQFSVERPDGSNFTLKIRSTKLEDSAMYFCASNGLALESQYFGPGTRLLVL.